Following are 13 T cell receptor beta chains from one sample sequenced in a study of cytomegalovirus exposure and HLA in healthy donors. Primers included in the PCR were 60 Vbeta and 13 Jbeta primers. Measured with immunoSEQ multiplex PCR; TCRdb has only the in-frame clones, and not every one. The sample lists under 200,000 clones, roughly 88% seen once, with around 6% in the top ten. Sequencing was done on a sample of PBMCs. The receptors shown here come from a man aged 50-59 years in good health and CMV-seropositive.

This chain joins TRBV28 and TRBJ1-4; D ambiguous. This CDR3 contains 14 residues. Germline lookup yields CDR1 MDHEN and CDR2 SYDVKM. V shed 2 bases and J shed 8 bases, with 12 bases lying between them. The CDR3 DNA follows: TGTGCCAGCAGTTTAGCGGTCCAGAAAGAAAAACTGTTTTTT. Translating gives CASSLAVQKEKLFF.

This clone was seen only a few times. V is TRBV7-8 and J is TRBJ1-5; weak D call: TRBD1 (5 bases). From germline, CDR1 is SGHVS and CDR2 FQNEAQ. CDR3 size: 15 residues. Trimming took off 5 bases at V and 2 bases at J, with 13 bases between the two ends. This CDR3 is CASSPLGQGNQPQHF. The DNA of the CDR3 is TGTGCCAGCAGCCCCTTGGGGCAGGGCAATCAGCCCCAGCATTTT.

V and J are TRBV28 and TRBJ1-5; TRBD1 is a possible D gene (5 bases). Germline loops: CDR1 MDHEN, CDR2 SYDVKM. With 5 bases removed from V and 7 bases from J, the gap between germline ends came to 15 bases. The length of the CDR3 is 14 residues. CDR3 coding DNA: TGTGCCAGCAGTAAGTGGAGTTGGGGCCAGCCCCAGCATTTT. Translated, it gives CASSKWSWGQPQHF.

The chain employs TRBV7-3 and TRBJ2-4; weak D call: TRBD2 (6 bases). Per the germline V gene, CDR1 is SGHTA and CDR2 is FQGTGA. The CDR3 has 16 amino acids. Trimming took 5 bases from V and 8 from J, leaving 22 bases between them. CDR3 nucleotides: TGTGCCAGCAGCCTTACGGGAGCGGGTACTCTTGACATTCAGTACTTC. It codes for CASSLTGAGTLDIQYF.

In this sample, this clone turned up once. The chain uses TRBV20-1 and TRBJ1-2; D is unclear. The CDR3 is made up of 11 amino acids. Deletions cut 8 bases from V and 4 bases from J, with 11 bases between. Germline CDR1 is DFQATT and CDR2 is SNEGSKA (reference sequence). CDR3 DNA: TGCAGTCTAGATAACCTCTATGGCTACACCTTC. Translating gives CSLDNLYGYTF.

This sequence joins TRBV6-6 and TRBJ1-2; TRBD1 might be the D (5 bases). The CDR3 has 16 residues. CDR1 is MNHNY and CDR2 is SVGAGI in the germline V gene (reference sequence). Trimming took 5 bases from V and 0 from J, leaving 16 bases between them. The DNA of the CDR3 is TGTGCCAGCAGTAGGACAACAGAAGGAGCTAACTATGGCTACACCTTC. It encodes CASSRTTEGANYGYTF.

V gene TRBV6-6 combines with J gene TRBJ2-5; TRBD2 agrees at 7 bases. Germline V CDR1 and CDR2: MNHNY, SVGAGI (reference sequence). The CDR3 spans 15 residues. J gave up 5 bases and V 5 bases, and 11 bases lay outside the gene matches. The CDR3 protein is CASSPLGGEFETQYF. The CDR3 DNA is TGTGCCAGCAGTCCTTTGGGAGGGGAGTTTGAGACCCAGTACTTC.

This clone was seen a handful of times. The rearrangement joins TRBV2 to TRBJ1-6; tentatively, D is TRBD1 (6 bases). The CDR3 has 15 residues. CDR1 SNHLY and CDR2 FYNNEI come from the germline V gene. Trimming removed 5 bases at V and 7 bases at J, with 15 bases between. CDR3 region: CASSRSRGENSPLHF. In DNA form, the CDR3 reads TGTGCCAGCAGTAGGAGCAGGGGAGAGAATTCACCCCTCCACTTT. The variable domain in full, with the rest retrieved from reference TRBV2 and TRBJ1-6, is EPEVTQTPSHQVTQMGQEVILRCVPISNHLYFYWYRQILGQKVEFLVSFYNNEISEKSEIFDDQFSVERPDGSNFTLKIRSTKLEDSAMYFCASSRSRGENSPLHFGNGTRLTVT.

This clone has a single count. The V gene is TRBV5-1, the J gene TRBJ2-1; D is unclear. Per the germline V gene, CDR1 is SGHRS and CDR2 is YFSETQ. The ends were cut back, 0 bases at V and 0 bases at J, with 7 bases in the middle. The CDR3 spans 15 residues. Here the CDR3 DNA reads TGCGCCAGCAGCTTGGAAAAGAGCTCCTACAATGAGCAGTTCTTC. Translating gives CASSLEKSSYNEQFF.

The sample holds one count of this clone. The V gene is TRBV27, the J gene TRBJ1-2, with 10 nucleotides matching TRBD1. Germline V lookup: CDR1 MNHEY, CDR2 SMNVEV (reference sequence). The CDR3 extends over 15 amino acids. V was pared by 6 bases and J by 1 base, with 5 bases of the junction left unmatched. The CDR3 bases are TGTGCCAGCAGACCAGGACAGGGGGTTAACTATGGCTACACCTTC. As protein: CASRPGQGVNYGYTF.

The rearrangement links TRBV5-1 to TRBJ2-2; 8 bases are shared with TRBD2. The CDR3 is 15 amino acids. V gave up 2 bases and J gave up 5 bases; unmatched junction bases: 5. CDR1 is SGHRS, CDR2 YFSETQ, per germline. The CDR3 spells CASSFTTSGTGELFF. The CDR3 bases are TGCGCCAGCAGCTTCACAACTAGCGGTACCGGGGAGCTGTTTTTT.

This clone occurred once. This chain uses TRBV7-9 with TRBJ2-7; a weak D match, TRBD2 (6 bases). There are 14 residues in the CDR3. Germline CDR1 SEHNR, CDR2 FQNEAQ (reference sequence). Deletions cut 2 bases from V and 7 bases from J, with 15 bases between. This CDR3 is CASSLHERAGEQYF. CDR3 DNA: TGTGCCAGCAGCTTACATGAGAGGGCGGGAGAGCAGTACTTC.

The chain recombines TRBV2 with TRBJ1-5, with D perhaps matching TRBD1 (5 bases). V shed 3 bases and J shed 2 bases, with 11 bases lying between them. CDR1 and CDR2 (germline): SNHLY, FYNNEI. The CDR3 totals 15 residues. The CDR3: CASSEGPDGNQPQHF. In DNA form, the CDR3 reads TGTGCCAGCAGTGAGGGGCCGGATGGCAATCAGCCCCAGCATTTT.